This T cell receptor (beta chain) stems from a study of cytomegalovirus exposure and HLA in healthy donors. Study results and caveats: Among CMV-associated TCR beta chains, most appeared HLA-restricted in a later analysis.

Primers included in the PCR were 60 Vbeta and 13 Jbeta primers. Sequencing was performed with immunoSEQ multiplex PCR; in TCRdb, only in-frame clones are kept and a portion is missing. The data show about 170,000 clones, 75% to 85% seen once. As for this clone: Its antigen is currently unknown.

J gave up 0 bases and V 4 bases, and 5 bases lay outside the gene matches. Germline assignment: CDR1 SGHTA and CDR2 FQGTGA. The CDR3 covers 15 residues. The TCR comes from a woman in her forties or fifties in good health and CMV-seronegative. Input material: PBMCs. The rearrangement uses TRBV7-3 and TRBJ2-7, with 8 bases lining up with TRBD1. The CDR3 protein is CASSSQDRVSYEQYF. CDR3 nucleotide sequence: TGTGCCAGCAGCTCCCAGGACAGGGTCTCCTACGAGCAGTACTTC.